This entry lists 25 T cell receptor beta chains sequenced from one sample in a study of shared clonotypes between healthy human individuals. The assay was immunoSEQ multiplex PCR, and TCRdb's table has in-frame clones only and misses some. The sample has around 1.6 million clones, under 99% seen once. Material: naive CD4+ T cells sorted from blood. Subset described: CD45RA+ positively selected. These receptors were taken from a man aged 30-40 years in good health.

This chain joins TRBV5-1 and TRBJ1-1, with a tentative D call TRBD1 (6 bases). The CDR3 runs to 13 residues. The germline V and J ends were trimmed by 2 bases and 4 bases, with 9 bases remaining between them. The germline V gene has CDR1 SGHRS and CDR2 YFSETQ. CDR3 DNA: TGCGCCAGCAGCTTTCGGGGGCCCACTGAAGCTTTCTTT. It encodes CASSFRGPTEAFF.

The chain couples TRBV28 to TRBJ2-5, with unresolved D. Germline CDR1 and CDR2: MDHEN and SYDVKM. Trimming removed 4 bases at V and 5 bases at J, with 11 bases between. The CDR3 contains 13 residues. The CDR3 loop reads CASSSGGVETQYF. In DNA form, the CDR3 reads TGTGCCAGCAGTTCCGGCGGAGTGGAGACCCAGTACTTC.

The chain has TRBV2 and TRBJ2-7, with 8 bases lining up with TRBD1. J was trimmed by 1 base and V by 7 bases; bases with no gene match: 3. Per germline, CDR1 SNHLY and CDR2 FYNNEI. The CDR3 contains 13 residues. The CDR3 DNA reads as TGTGCCAGCAACGGACAGGGTTCCTACGAGCAGTACTTC. Protein sequence: CASNGQGSYEQYF. Looking up the rest from reference TRBV2 and TRBJ2-7 gives the full variable domain: EPEVTQTPSHQVTQMGQEVILRCVPISNHLYFYWYRQILGQKVEFLVSFYNNEISEKSEIFDDQFSVERPDGSNFTLKIRSTKLEDSAMYFCASNGQGSYEQYFGPGTRLTVT.

The chain uses TRBV7-2 and TRBJ2-1; D is perhaps TRBD2 (6 bases). In germline, CDR1 is SGHTA, CDR2 FQGNSA. The germline V and J ends were trimmed by 1 base and 2 bases, with 9 bases remaining between them. The CDR3 extends over 15 amino acids. CDR3 sequence: CASSLVAGTYNEQFF. CDR3 nucleotide sequence: TGTGCCAGCAGCTTAGTTGCGGGGACCTACAATGAGCAGTTCTTC.

This clone has a single count. This chain joins TRBV29-1 and TRBJ2-5, with 7 positions matching TRBD1. Looked up from germline, CDR1 is SQVTM and CDR2 is ANQGSEA. The CDR3 has 12 residues. The V segment lost 6 bases and the J segment 5 bases; nucleotides outside the gene matches: 6. The CDR3 region is CSVGRGWETQYF. The CDR3, as DNA: TGCAGCGTGGGCAGGGGGTGGGAGACCCAGTACTTC.

V usage is TRBV10-2 and J usage is TRBJ2-7; D unclear. The CDR3 is 12 residues long. The germline V and J ends were trimmed by 2 bases and 3 bases, with 5 bases remaining between them. Looked up from germline, CDR1 is WSHSY and CDR2 is SAAADI. This chain's CDR3 is CASSETDYEQYF. The CDR3 nucleotides read TGCGCCAGCAGTGAGACTGACTACGAGCAGTACTTC.

With regard to this clone: Additional DNA sequences in this sample encode the identical CDR3. V and J are TRBV7-3 and TRBJ1-1; maybe TRBD1 (5 bases). V lost 3 bases, J lost 2 bases, and 7 bases lay in between. CDR3 length equals 13 residues. CDR1 is SGHTA, CDR2 FQGTGA, per germline. The CDR3: CASSFQGNTEAFF. CDR3 nucleotide sequence: TGTGCCAGCAGCTTCCAGGGAAACACTGAAGCTTTCTTT.

J is TRBJ2-2 and V is TRBV14; D ambiguous. Deletions cut 4 bases from V and 1 base from J, with 4 bases between. The CDR3 has 13 amino acids. Per the germline V gene, CDR1 is SGHDN and CDR2 is FVKESK. In DNA form, the CDR3 reads TGTGCCAGCAGCCCGATGAACACCGGGGAGCTGTTTTTT. It codes for CASSPMNTGELFF.

The chain uses TRBV4-1 and TRBJ1-4; 8 positions match TRBD1. The germline gives CDR1 MGHRA, CDR2 YSYEKL. Trimming at V came to 0 bases and at J to 7 bases, leaving 13 bases not matched to a gene. The CDR3 is 18 amino acids. The CDR3 loop is CASSQEWARGLAGEKLFF. The CDR3 DNA sequence: TGCGCCAGCAGCCAAGAATGGGCCAGGGGGCTAGCGGGTGAAAAACTGTTTTTT.

The chain links TRBV6-6 to TRBJ1-2; D uncertain. This CDR3 is 12 amino acids long. The V gene lost 11 bases and the J gene lost 4 bases, with 14 bases spanning the gap. Per the germline V gene, CDR1 is MNHNY and CDR2 is SVGAGI (reference sequence). In DNA, the CDR3 is TGTGCCGGGAGTAAAAGGACCTATGGCTACACCTTC. Translated, it gives CAGSKRTYGYTF.

The rearrangement links TRBV5-1 to TRBJ2-7; D is uncertain. From germline, CDR1 is SGHRS and CDR2 YFSETQ. The CDR3 has 15 amino acids. The germline V and J ends were trimmed by 0 bases and 2 bases, with 12 bases remaining between them. The CDR3 coding sequence is TGCGCCAGCAGCTTGGGTTTTAGGAGCACCTACGAGCAGTACTTC. Residues: CASSLGFRSTYEQYF. The full variable domain, rest sourced from reference TRBV5-1 and TRBJ2-7, is KAGVTQTPRYLIKTRGQQVTLSCSPISGHRSVSWYQQTPGQGLQFLFEYFSETQRNKGNFPGRFSGRQFSNSRSEMNVSTLELGDSALYLCASSLGFRSTYEQYFGPGTRLTVT.

This sequence joins TRBV14 and TRBJ1-1; TRBD1 matches at 8 bases. CDR1 SGHDN and CDR2 FVKESK come from the germline V gene. V shed 3 bases and J 5 bases; nucleotides not matched to a gene: 14. The CDR3 spans 17 residues. CDR3 sequence (DNA): TGTGCCAGCAGCCATCACCCCGGTACCAGGGGGCAAACTGAAGCTTTCTTT. Encoded protein: CASSHHPGTRGQTEAFF.

The chain recombines TRBV18 with TRBJ2-3; TRBD2 matches 9 bases. There are 16 residues in the CDR3. J was trimmed by 5 bases and V by 1 base; bases with no gene match: 7. The germline V gene encodes CDR1 KGHSH and CDR2 LQKENI. The CDR3 spells CASSPRPTSGLDTQYF. In nucleotides, the CDR3 is TGTGCCAGCTCACCACGTCCGACTAGCGGTTTAGATACGCAGTATTTT.

This sequence joins TRBV9 and TRBJ1-2; TRBD1 matches at 8 bases. V lost 0 bases to trimming and J lost 8 bases; unmatched junction nucleotides: 6. Germline CDR1 reads SGDLS; CDR2 reads YYNGEE. The CDR3 is made up of 14 amino acids. Written as DNA, the CDR3 is TGTGCCAGCAGCGTAGTGGACAGGGTATCCGGCTACACCTTC. Translation gives CASSVVDRVSGYTF.

The chain joins TRBV7-2 to TRBJ2-7; D is undetermined. CDR3 length: 10 amino acids. CDR1 is SGHTA, CDR2 FQGNSA, per germline. Trimming removed 7 bases at V and 7 bases at J, with 8 bases between. The CDR3 DNA reads as TGTGCCAGCATGGCCGAAGAGCAGTACTTC. Translation: CASMAEEQYF.

V and J are TRBV5-1 and TRBJ2-1; no definite D call. The CDR3 is made up of 15 amino acids. Looked up from germline, CDR1 is SGHRS and CDR2 is YFSETQ. V was clipped by 0 bases and J by 2 bases, with 9 bases between them. As DNA, the CDR3 is TGCGCCAGCAGCTTGGTACAGAGGACCTACAATGAGCAGTTCTTC. It encodes CASSLVQRTYNEQFF.

The J gene is TRBJ2-2, the V gene TRBV15; possible D gene TRBD2, 6 bases. Germline CDR1 is LNHNV and CDR2 is YYDKDF (reference sequence). CDR3 length equals 16 residues. V was cut by 0 bases and J by 7 bases, with 15 bases left in between. The CDR3 nucleotides are TGTGCCACCAGCAGAGATCTCGGGAGAGGAATCGGGGAGCTGTTTTTT. Translating gives CATSRDLGRGIGELFF.

V and J are TRBV2 and TRBJ2-7, with D perhaps matching TRBD1 or TRBD2 (5 bases each). Trimming stripped 7 bases from V and 3 bases from J, with 13 bases between. CDR1 is SNHLY and CDR2 is FYNNEI in the germline V gene. This CDR3 region has 13 residues. CDR3: CASTRDVNYEQYF. DNA for the CDR3: TGTGCCAGCACCAGGGACGTAAACTACGAGCAGTACTTC.

In the case of this clone: Other DNA sequences from this sample encode an identical CDR3 as well. The genes are TRBV5-1 and TRBJ2-7, with D possibly being TRBD2 (6 bases). This CDR3 has 14 residues. V lost 1 base to trimming and J lost 0 bases, with 8 bases between them. Looked up from germline, CDR1 is SGHRS and CDR2 is YFSETQ. CDR3 nucleotides: TGCGCCAGCAGCTTGTTTAGCGGCTCCTACGAGCAGTACTTC. Its protein product is CASSLFSGSYEQYF.

CDR3: CASRITYQGTTNEKLFF. CDR3 sequence (DNA): TGTGCCAGCAGGATAACGTATCAGGGGACAACTAATGAAAAACTGTTTTTT. The chain employs TRBV27 and TRBJ1-4, with D maybe TRBD1 (6 bases). The CDR3 covers 17 residues. Germline CDR1 and CDR2: MNHEY and SMNVEV (reference sequence). The V gene lost 6 bases and the J gene lost 0 bases, with 17 bases spanning the gap. The full variable domain, completed using reference TRBV27 and TRBJ1-4, is EAQVTQNPRYLITVTGKKLTVTCSQNMNHEYMSWYRQDPGLGLRQIYYSMNVEVTDKGDVPEGYKVSRKEKRNFPLILESPSPNQTSLYFCASRITYQGTTNEKLFFGSGTQLSVL.

This sequence joins TRBV7-9 and TRBJ2-3, with 8 bases aligning to TRBD2. The CDR3 is 15 amino acids. Germline V CDR1 and CDR2: SEHNR, FQNEAQ (reference sequence). With V trimmed by 3 bases and J by 2 bases, 4 bases remained unmatched. The CDR3 nucleotides are TGTGCCAGCAGCTTGGCTAGCGGGTACACAGATACGCAGTATTTT. Its protein product is CASSLASGYTDTQYF.

This chain uses TRBV6-1 with TRBJ2-4, with a possible D match to TRBD2 (5 bases). The germline V and J ends were trimmed by 10 bases and 8 bases, with 18 bases remaining between them. Germline V CDR1 and CDR2: MNHNS, SASEGT. CDR3 length: 13 amino acids. Here the CDR3 reads CAIGRGFSYIQYF. The CDR3 bases are TGTGCCATAGGTCGGGGATTTTCATACATTCAGTACTTC.

The chain links TRBV27 to TRBJ1-2; D might be TRBD1 (5 bases). There are 16 residues in the CDR3. Per germline, CDR1 MNHEY and CDR2 SMNVEV (reference sequence). The V end lost 1 base, the J end lost 0 bases, and 12 bases lay between the germline ends. The CDR3 reads CASSLYPDISNYGYTF. The CDR3 nucleotides are TGTGCCAGCAGTTTATACCCGGACATCTCTAACTATGGCTACACCTTC.

The V call is TRBV19, the J call TRBJ2-1; 8 bases align to TRBD2. CDR1 LNHDA and CDR2 SQIVND come from the germline V gene (reference sequence). The CDR3 covers 17 residues. V lost 2 bases and J lost 5; bases outside the gene matches: 11. CDR3 in DNA: TGTGCCAGTAGTATACGGGGGGGTGTTTCCCCGAACAATGAGCAGTTCTTC. It translates to CASSIRGGVSPNNEQFF.

The rearrangement uses TRBV14 and TRBJ2-1; TRBD2 agrees at 7 bases. Germline CDR1 and CDR2: SGHDN and FVKESK. This CDR3 is 14 amino acids long. V was pared by 4 bases and J by 12 bases, with 12 bases of the junction left unmatched. The DNA of the CDR3 is TGTGCCAGCAGCCCCGGGACTAATGTCCCCTGGCAGTTCTTC. Protein product: CASSPGTNVPWQFF.